This T cell receptor (beta chain) was identified during a study of T cell responses to AZD1222 COVID-19 vaccine. Study-wide findings and caveats: Baseline serostatus was positive in only five to seven AZD1222 recipients.

V shed 5 bases and J 2 bases; nucleotides not matched to a gene: 7. CDR3 length equals 14 residues. The germline V gene encodes CDR1 SQVTM and CDR2 ANQGSEA. Some clones are missing from TCRdb's copy, which holds only in-frame ones; the method was immunoSEQ multiplex PCR. The repertoire holds roughly 160,000 clones, with roughly 92% as singletons. In the case of this clone: Its antigen is undetermined.

The source is an adult in good health. The J gene is TRBJ2-7, the V gene TRBV29-1, with 9 bases matching TRBD1. The material sequenced was peripheral blood, taken on day 0 of AZD1222 vaccination. CDR3 bases: TGCAGCGTTCCCTCCGGGACAGGGACCTACGAGCAGTACTTC. Residues: CSVPSGTGTYEQYF.